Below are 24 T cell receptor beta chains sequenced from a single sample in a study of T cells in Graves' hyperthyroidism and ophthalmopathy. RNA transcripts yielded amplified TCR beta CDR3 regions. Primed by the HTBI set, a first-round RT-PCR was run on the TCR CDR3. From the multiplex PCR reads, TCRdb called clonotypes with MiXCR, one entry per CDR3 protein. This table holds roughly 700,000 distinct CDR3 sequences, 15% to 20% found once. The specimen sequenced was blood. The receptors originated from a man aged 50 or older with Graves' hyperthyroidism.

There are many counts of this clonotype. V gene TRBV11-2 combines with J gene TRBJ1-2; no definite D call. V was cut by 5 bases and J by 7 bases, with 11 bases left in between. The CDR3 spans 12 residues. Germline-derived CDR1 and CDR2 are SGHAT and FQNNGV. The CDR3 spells CASSPRASGYTF. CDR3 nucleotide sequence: TGTGCCAGCAGCCCGAGGGCGAGTGGCTACACCTTC.

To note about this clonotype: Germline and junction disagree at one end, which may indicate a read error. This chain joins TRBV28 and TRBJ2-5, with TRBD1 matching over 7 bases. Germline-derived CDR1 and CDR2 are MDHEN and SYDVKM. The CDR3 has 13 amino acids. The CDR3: CASTGRQGETQHF. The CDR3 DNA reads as TGTGCCAGCACGGGTCGACAGGGAGAGACCCAGCACTTC.

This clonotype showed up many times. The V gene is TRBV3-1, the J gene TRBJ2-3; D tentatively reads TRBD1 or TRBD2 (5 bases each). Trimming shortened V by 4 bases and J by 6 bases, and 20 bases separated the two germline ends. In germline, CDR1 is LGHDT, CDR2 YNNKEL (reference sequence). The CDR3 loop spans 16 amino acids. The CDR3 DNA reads TGTGCCAGCAGCCCCATTAGGGGCTTGAGGGCCGATACGCAGTATTTT. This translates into CASSPIRGLRADTQYF.

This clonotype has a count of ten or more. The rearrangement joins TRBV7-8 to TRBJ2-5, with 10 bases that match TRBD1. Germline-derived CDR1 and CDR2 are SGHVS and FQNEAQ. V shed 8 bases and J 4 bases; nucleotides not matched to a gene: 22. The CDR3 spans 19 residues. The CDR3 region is CASRYLTSGTGDLRETQYF. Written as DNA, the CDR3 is TGTGCCAGCCGATACCTAACTTCCGGGACAGGGGACCTCAGAGAGACCCAGTACTTC.

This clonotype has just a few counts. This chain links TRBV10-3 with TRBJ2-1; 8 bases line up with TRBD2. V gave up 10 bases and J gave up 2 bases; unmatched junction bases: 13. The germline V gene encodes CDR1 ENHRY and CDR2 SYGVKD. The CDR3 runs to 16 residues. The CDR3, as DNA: TGTGCCACAGGGGCGGGCAGCGGGGGTACCTACAATGAGCAGTTCTTC. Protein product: CATGAGSGGTYNEQFF.

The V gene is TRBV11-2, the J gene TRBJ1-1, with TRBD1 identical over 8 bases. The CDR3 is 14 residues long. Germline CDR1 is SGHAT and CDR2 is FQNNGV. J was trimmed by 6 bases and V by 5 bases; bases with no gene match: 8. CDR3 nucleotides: TGTGCCAGCAGCGCGCAGGGGGCGAAGGCTGAAGCTTTCTTT. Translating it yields CASSAQGAKAEAFF.

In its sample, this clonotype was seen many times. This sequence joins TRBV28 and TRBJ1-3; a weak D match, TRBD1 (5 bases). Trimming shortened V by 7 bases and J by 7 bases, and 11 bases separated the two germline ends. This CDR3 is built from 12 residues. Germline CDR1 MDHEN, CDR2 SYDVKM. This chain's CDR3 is CASIGRGNTIYF. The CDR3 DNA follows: TGTGCCAGCATCGGGCGGGGCAACACCATATATTTT. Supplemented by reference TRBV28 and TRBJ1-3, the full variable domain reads DVKVTQSSRYLVKRTGEKVFLECVQDMDHENMFWYRQDPGLGLRLIYFSYDVKMKEKGDIPEGYSVSREKKERFSLILESASTNQTSMYLCASIGRGNTIYFGEGSWLTVV.

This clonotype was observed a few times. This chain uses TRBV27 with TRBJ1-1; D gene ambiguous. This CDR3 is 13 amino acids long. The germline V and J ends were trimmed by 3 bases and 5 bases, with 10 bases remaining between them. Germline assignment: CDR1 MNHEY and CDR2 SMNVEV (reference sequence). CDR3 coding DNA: TGTGCCAGCAGTTTCTATCGCAGTACTGAAGCTTTCTTT. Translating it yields CASSFYRSTEAFF.

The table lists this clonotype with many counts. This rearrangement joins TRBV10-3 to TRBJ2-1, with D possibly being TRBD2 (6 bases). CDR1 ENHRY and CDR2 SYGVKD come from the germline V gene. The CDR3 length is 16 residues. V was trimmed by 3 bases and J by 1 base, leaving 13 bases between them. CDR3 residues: CAISDSGGSSYNEQFF. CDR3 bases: TGTGCCATCAGTGATAGTGGGGGGAGTTCCTACAATGAGCAGTTCTTC.

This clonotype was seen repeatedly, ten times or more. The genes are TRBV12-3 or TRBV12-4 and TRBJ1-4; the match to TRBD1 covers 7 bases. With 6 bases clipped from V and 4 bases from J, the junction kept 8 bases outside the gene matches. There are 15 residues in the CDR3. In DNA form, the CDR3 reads TGTGCCAGCAGCACCGGGACAGCCTATAATGAAAAACTGTTTTTT. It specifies CASSTGTAYNEKLFF.

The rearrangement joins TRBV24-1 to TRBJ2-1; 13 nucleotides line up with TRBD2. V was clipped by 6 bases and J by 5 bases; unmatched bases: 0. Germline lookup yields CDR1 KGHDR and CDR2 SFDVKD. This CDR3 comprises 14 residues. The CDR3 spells CATSTSGRDNEQFF. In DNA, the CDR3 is TGTGCCACCAGTACTAGCGGGAGGGACAATGAGCAGTTCTTC.

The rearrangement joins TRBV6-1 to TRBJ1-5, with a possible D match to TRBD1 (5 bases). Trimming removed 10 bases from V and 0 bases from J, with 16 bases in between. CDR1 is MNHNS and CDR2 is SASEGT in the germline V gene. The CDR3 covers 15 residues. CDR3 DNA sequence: TGTGCCATCCCAAAACTTAGGGGTAGCAATCAGCCCCAGCATTTT. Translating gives CAIPKLRGSNQPQHF.

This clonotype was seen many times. The DNA for the CDR3 is TGTGCCAGCAGCTTAGGGCTAGCGGGGGGAAATGAGCAGTTCTTC. Its translation is CASSLGLAGGNEQFF. This chain uses TRBV13 with TRBJ2-1, with 11 bases identical to TRBD2. The CDR3 sequence is 15 residues long. From germline, CDR1 is PRHDT and CDR2 FYEKMQ (reference sequence). With 0 bases clipped from V and 7 bases from J, the junction kept 2 bases outside the gene matches.

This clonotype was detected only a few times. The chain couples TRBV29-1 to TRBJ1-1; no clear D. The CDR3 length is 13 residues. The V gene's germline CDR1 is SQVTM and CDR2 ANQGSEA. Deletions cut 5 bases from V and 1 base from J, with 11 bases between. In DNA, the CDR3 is TGCAGCGTTTTGTGGGCCGGGAACACTGAAGCTTTCTTT. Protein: CSVLWAGNTEAFF.

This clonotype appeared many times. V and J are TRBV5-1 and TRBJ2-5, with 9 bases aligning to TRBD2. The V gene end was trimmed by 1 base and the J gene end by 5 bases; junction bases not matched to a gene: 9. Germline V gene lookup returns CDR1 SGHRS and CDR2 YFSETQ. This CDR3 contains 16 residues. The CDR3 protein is CASSLFGSGSRETQYF. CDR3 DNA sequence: TGCGCCAGCAGCTTGTTCGGTAGCGGGAGTCGGGAGACCCAGTACTTC.

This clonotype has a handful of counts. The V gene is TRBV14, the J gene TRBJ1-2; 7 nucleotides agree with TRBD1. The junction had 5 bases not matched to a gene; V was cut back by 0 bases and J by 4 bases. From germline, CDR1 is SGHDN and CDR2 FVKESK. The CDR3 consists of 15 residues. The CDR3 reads CASSQESQGVYGYTF. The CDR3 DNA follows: TGTGCCAGCAGCCAAGAGTCTCAGGGGGTCTATGGCTACACCTTC. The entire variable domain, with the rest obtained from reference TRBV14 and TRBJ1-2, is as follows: EAGVTQFPSHSVIEKGQTVTLRCDPISGHDNLYWYRRVMGKEIKFLLHFVKESKQDESGMPNNRFLAERTGGTYSTLKVQPAELEDSGVYFCASSQESQGVYGYTFGSGTRLTVV.

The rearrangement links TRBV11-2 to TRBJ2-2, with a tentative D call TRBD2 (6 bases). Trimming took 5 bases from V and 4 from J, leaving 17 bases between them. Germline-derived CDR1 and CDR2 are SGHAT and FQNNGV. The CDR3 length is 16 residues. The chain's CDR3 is CASSNGLYARTGELFF. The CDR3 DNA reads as TGTGCCAGCAGCAATGGACTATACGCTCGCACCGGGGAGCTGTTTTTT.

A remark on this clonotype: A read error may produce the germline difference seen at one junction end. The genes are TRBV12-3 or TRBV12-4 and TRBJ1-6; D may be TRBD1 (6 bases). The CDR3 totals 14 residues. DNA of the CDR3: TGTGCCAGCAGTTTCGGACAGTATAATCCACCCCTCCACTTT. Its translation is CASSFGQYNPPLHF.

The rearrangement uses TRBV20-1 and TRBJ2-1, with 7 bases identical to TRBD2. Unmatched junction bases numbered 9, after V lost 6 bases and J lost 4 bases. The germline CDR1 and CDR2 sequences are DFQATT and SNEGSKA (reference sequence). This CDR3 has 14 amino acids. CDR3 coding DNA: TGCAGTGCCATCCCGGGAGGCGGTTACAATGAGCAGTTCTTC. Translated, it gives CSAIPGGGYNEQFF.

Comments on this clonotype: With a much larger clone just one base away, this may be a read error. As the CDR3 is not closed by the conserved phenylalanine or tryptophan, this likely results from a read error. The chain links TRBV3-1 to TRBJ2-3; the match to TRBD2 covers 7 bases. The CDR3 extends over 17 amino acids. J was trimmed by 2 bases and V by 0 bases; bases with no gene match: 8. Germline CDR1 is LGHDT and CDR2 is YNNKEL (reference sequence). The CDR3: CASSQEASGAPTDTQYS. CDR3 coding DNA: TGTGCCAGCAGCCAAGAGGCGAGCGGGGCACCCACAGATACGCAGTATTCT.

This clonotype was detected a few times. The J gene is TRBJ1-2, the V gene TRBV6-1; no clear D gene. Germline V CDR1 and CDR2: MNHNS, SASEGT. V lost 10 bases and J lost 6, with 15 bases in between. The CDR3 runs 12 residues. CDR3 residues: CATMYLIDGYTF. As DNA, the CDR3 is TGTGCCACTATGTACCTCATCGATGGCTACACCTTC.

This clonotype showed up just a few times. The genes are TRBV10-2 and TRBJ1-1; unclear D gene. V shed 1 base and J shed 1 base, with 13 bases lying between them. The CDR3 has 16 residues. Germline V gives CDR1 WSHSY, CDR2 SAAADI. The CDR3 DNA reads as TGCGCCAGCAGTGAGTTTCCTCCCGCGACGAACACTGAAGCTTTCTTT. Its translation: CASSEFPPATNTEAFF.

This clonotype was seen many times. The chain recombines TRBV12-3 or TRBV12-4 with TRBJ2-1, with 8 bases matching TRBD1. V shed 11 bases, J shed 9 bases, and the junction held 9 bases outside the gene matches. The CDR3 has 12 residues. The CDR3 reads CALAQGAGEQFF. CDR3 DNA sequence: TGTGCCCTCGCCCAGGGGGCGGGTGAGCAGTTCTTC.

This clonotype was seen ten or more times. The CDR3 coding sequence is TGTGCCAGCAGCCAAGACAGGGATCTAGGCAATGAGCAGTTCTTC. The encoded protein is CASSQDRDLGNEQFF. The chain is built from TRBV14 and TRBJ2-1, with D possibly being TRBD1 (5 bases). The CDR3 totals 15 residues. The germline V gene has CDR1 SGHDN and CDR2 FVKESK. Trimming stripped 0 bases from V and 6 bases from J, with 12 bases between.